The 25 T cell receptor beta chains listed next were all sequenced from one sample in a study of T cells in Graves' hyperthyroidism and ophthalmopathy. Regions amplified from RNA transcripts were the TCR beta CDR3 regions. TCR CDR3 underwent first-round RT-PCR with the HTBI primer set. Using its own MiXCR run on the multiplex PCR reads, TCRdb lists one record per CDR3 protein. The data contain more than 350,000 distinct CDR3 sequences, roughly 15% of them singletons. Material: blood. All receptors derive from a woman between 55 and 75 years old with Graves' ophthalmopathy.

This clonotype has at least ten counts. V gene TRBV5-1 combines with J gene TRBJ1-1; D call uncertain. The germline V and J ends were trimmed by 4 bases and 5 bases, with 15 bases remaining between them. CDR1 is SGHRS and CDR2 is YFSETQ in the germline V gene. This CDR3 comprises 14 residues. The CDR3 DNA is TGCGCCAGCAGCGAGGAAGGACGTTGGACTGAAGCTTTCTTT. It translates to CASSEEGRWTEAFF.

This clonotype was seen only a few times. CDR3 loop: CSVRDRSSYNEQFF. In nucleotides, the CDR3 is TGCAGCGTGCGGGACCGAAGCTCCTACAATGAGCAGTTCTTC. The chain joins TRBV29-1 to TRBJ2-1; a possible D gene is TRBD2 (6 bases). The ends were cut back, 6 bases at V and 0 bases at J, with 12 bases in the middle. Germline values: CDR1 SQVTM, CDR2 ANQGSEA. This CDR3 is 14 amino acids long.

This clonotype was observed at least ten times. CDR3 DNA sequence: TGCGCCAGCAGCTTGGTTCACGCTGCGAACACCGGGGAGCTGTTTTTT. Its translation is CASSLVHAANTGELFF. The chain recombines TRBV5-1 with TRBJ2-2; D remains ambiguous. The CDR3 is 16 amino acids. V dropped 0 bases and J dropped 0 bases, with 9 bases sitting between them. In germline, CDR1 is SGHRS, CDR2 YFSETQ.

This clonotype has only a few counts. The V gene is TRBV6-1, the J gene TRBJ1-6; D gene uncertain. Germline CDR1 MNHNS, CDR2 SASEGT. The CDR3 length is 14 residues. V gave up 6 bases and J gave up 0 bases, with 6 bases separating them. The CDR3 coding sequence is TGTGCCAGCAGCGGGAGCTCCTATAATTCACCCCTCCACTTT. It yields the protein CASSGSSYNSPLHF.

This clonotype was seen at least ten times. The CDR3 bases are TGTGCCAGCAGTTTACCATCGGGGAGGGAGCAGTACTTC. Its translation is CASSLPSGREQYF. V usage is TRBV28 and J usage is TRBJ2-7; possibly TRBD2 for D (6 bases). Per germline, CDR1 MDHEN and CDR2 SYDVKM. V lost 2 bases and J lost 7, with 12 bases in between. The CDR3 covers 13 residues.

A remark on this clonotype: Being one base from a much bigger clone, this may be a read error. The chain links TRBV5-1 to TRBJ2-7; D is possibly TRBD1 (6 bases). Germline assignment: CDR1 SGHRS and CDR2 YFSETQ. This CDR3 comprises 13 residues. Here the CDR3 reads CASTLQGSYGQYF. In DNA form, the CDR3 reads TGCGCCAGCACCTTGCAGGGGTCCTACGGGCAGTACTTC.

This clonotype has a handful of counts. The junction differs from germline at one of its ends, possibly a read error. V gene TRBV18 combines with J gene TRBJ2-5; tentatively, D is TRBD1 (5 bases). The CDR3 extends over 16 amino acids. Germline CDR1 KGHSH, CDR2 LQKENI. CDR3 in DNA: TGTGCCAGCTCACCACCAAGCAGGGTGAAAGGAGAGGCCCAGTACTTC. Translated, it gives CASSPPSRVKGEAQYF.

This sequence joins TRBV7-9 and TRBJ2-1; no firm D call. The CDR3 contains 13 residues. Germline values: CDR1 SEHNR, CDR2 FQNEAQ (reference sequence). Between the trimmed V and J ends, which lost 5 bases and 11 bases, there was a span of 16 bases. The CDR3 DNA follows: TGTGCCAGCAGCCCCACGGTAGACAACCAGCAGTTCTTC. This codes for CASSPTVDNQQFF.

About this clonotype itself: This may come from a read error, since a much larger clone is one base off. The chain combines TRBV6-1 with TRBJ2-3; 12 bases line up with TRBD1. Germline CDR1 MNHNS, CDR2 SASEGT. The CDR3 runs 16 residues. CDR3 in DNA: TGTGCCAGCAGTGAAGCCGGGACAGGGGGCGCAGATACGCAGTGTTTT. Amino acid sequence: CASSEAGTGGADTQCF.

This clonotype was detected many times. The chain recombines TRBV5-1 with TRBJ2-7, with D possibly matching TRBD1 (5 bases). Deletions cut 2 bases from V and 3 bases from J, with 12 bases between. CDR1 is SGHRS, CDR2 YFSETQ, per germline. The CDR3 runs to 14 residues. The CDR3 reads CASSFSSQGYEQYF. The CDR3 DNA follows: TGCGCCAGCAGCTTCTCCTCCCAGGGCTACGAGCAGTACTTC. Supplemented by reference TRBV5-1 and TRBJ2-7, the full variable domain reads KAGVTQTPRYLIKTRGQQVTLSCSPISGHRSVSWYQQTPGQGLQFLFEYFSETQRNKGNFPGRFSGRQFSNSRSEMNVSTLELGDSALYLCASSFSSQGYEQYFGPGTRLTVT.

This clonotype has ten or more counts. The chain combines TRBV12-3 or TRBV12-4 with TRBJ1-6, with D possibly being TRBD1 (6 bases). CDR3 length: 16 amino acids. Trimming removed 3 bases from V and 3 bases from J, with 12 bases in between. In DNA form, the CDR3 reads TGTGCCAGCAGTTTGGGGGGCCCCAACTATAATTCACCCCTCCACTTT. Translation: CASSLGGPNYNSPLHF.

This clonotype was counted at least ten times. The CDR3 is CASSLAGTSGGYEQYF. The CDR3 bases are TGCGCCAGCAGCTTGGCCGGGACTAGCGGGGGCTACGAGCAGTACTTC. The gene calls are TRBV5-1 and TRBJ2-7, with 14 nucleotides matching TRBD2. Per the germline V gene, CDR1 is SGHRS and CDR2 is YFSETQ. Trimming took 0 bases from V and 3 from J; bases not matched to a gene: 2. This CDR3 has 16 amino acids.

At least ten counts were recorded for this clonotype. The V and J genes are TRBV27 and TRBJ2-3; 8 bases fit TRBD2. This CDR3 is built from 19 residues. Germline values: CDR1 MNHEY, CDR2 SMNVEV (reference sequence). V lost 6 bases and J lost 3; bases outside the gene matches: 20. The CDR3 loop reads CASRAAVKRELGATDTQYF. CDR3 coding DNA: TGTGCCAGCAGGGCGGCGGTCAAGCGGGAGTTGGGGGCGACAGATACGCAGTATTTT.

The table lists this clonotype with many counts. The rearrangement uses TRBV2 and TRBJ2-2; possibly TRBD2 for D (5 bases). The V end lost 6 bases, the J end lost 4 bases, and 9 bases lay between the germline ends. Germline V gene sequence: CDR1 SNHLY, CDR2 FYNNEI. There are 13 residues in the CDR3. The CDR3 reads CASRLGGTGELFF. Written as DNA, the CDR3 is TGTGCCAGCAGACTAGGCGGCACCGGGGAGCTGTTTTTT.

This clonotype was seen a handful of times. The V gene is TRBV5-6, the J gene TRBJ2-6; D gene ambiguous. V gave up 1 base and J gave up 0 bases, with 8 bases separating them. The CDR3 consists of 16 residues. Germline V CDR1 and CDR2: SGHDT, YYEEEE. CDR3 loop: CASSLLESSGANVLTF. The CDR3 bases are TGTGCCAGCAGCTTGCTAGAGTCCTCTGGGGCCAACGTCCTGACTTTC.

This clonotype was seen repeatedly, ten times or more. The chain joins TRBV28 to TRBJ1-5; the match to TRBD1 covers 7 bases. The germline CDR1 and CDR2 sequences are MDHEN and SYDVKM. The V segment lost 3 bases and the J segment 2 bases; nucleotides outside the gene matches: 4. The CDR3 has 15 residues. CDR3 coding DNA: TGTGCCAGCAGTTTGGAGGGGGCGGGCAATCAGCCCCAGCATTTT. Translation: CASSLEGAGNQPQHF.

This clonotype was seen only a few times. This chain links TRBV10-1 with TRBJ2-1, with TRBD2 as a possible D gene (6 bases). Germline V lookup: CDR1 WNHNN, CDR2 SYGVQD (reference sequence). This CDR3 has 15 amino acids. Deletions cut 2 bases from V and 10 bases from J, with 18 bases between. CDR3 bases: TGCGCCAGCAGTGAGAACGCGGGATCCGAAAGGGAGCAGTTCTTC. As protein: CASSENAGSEREQFF.

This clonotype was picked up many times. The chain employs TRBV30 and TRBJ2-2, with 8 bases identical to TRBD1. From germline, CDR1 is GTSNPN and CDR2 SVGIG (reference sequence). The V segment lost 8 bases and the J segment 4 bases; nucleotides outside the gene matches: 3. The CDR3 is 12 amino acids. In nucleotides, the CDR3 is TGTGCCAGGACAGGGTCCACCGGGGAGCTGTTTTTT. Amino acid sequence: CARTGSTGELFF.

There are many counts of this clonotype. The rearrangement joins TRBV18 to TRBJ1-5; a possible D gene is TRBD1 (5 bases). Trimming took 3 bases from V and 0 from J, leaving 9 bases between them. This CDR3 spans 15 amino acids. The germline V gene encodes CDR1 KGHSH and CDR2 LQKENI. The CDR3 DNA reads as TGTGCCAGCTCACCGAACCAGGGTAGCAATCAGCCCCAGCATTTT. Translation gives CASSPNQGSNQPQHF.

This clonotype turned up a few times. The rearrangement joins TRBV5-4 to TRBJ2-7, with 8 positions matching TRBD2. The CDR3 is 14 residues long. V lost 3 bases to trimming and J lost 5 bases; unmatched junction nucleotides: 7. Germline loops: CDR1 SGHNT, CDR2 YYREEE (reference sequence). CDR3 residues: CASSSSGRFDEQYF. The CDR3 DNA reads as TGTGCCAGCAGCTCGAGCGGGAGATTCGACGAGCAGTACTTC. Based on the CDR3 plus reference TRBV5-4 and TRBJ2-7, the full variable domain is ETGVTQSPTHLIKTRGQQVTLRCSSQSGHNTVSWYQQALGQGPQFIFQYYREEENGRGNFPPRFSGLQFPNYSSELNVNALELDDSALYLCASSSSGRFDEQYFGPGTRLTVT.

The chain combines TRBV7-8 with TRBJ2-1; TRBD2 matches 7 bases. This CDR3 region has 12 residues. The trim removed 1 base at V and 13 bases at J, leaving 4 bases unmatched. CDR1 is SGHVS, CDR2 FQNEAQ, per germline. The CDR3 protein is CASSLEGGPQFF. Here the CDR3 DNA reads TGTGCCAGCAGCTTAGAGGGAGGGCCTCAGTTCTTC.

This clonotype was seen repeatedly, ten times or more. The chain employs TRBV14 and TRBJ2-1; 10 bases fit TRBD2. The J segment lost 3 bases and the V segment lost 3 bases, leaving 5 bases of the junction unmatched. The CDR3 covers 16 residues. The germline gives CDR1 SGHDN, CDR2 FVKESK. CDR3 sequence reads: CASSQSGLAVYNEQFF. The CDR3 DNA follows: TGTGCCAGCAGCCAGAGCGGACTAGCGGTCTACAATGAGCAGTTCTTC.

CDR3 sequence (DNA): TGTGCCAGCAGCTTAGGACAGGGGGCCGGAGCCGGGGAGCTGTTTTTT. This sequence encodes CASSLGQGAGAGELFF. The rearrangement joins TRBV13 to TRBJ2-2, with 9 bases identical to TRBD1. V was pared by 0 bases and J by 6 bases, with 5 bases of the junction left unmatched. The CDR3 length is 16 residues. In germline, CDR1 is PRHDT, CDR2 FYEKMQ (reference sequence).

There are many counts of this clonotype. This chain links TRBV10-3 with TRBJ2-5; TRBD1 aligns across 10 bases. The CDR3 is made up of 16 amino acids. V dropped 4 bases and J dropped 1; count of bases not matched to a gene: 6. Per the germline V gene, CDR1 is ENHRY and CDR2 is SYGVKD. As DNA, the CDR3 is TGTGCCATCAGTGCAGGGACAGGGGCCCCCCAAGAGACCCAGTACTTC. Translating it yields CAISAGTGAPQETQYF.

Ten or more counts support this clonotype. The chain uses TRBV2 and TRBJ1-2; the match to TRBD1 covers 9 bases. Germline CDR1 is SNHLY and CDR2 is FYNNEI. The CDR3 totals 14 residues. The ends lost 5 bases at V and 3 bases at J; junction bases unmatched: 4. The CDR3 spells CASSSQGAHYGYTF. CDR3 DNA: TGTGCCAGCAGTTCACAGGGGGCTCACTATGGCTACACCTTC.